A single sample is the source of the 27 T cell receptor beta chains below, sequenced in a study of blood T cells in healthy people across ages (dated by TCRdb to the mid-2010s). The library was made by 5' RACE. TCRdb records Illumina HiSeq 2500 as the sequencer. A second PCR of roughly 6 to 11 cycles was run with a J-beta primer mix and a sample-barcoded 5' primer. Using fastp trimming at Q25 and MiXCR clonotype assembly, TCRdb reanalyzed the public sequencing data and kept in-frame beta chains. Each CDR3 protein appears once, grouped with its most common genes and DNA. For this sample there are hundreds of thousands of distinct CDR3 sequences; around 52% appear just once. The ten largest clones add up to roughly 13% of the sample. Material for sequencing was blood. The origin of the receptors is a woman aged 80 or older in good health.

Details on this clonotype: This could be a read error, since a much larger clone is one nucleotide away. The genes are TRBV27 and TRBJ2-1; 11 bases align to TRBD2. Germline loops: CDR1 MNHEY, CDR2 SMNVEV (reference sequence). The CDR3 runs to 16 residues. Here the CDR3 DNA reads TGTACCAGCAGTTTATCGAGGCTAGCGGGGGGTTATGAGCAGTTCTTC. Protein: CTSSLSRLAGGYEQFF.

This clonotype appeared once. Just one base apart from a much larger clone, this may be a read error. The CDR3 loop reads CTLAGGQYGQFF. As DNA, the CDR3 is TGCACCCTAGCGGGGGGGCAGTATGGGCAGTTCTTC. The chain combines TRBV20-1 with TRBJ2-1, with TRBD2 matching over 12 bases. Looked up from germline, CDR1 is DFQATT and CDR2 is SNEGSKA (reference sequence). The CDR3 is made up of 12 amino acids.

With regard to this clonotype: Given a much more abundant clone one base away, this may be a read error. The chain links TRBV18 to TRBJ2-1; 12 bases map to TRBD1. This CDR3 contains 13 residues. V was clipped by 5 bases and J by 8 bases; unmatched bases: 1. Germline V CDR1 and CDR2: KGHSH, LQKENI. CDR3 sequence: CASSGTGGDEQFF. As DNA, the CDR3 is TGTGCCAGCTCAGGGACAGGGGGCGATGAGCAGTTCTTC. Full variable domain (rest looked up from reference TRBV18 and TRBJ2-1): NAGVMQNPRHLVRRRGQEARLRCSPMKGHSHVYWYRQLPEEGLKFMVYLQKENIIDESGMPKERFSAEFPKEGPSILRIQQVVRGDSAAYFCASSGTGGDEQFFGPGTRLTVL.

This chain uses TRBV13 with TRBJ1-1; D not certain. V was pared by 11 bases and J by 0 bases, with 10 bases between. Germline-derived CDR1 and CDR2 are PRHDT and FYEKMQ (reference sequence). The CDR3 consists of 12 residues. The CDR3 is CAGREMNTEAFF. The CDR3 DNA follows: TGTGCCGGACGAGAGATGAACACTGAAGCTTTCTTT.

The rearrangement joins TRBV6-5 to TRBJ1-4; 11 bases match TRBD1. The ends lost 6 bases at V and 4 bases at J; junction bases unmatched: 4. Germline V gene data show CDR1 as MNHEY and CDR2 as SVGAGI. The CDR3 runs 15 residues. For the CDR3, the DNA is TGTGCCAGCAGGTATGGGACAGGGGGTAATGAAAAACTGTTTTTT. Amino acids: CASRYGTGGNEKLFF.

V and J are TRBV20-1 and TRBJ1-2; D possibly corresponds to TRBD1 (6 bases). Trimming took off 1 base at V and 2 bases at J, with 14 bases between the two ends. The germline gives CDR1 DFQATT, CDR2 SNEGSKA (reference sequence). This CDR3 is built from 15 residues. CDR3 sequence (DNA): TGCAGTGCTAGAGCCTACCGGGACACCAACTATGGCTACACCTTC. Translated: CSARAYRDTNYGYTF.

This clonotype was observed at least ten times. The J gene is TRBJ1-2, the V gene TRBV12-3 or TRBV12-4, with a possible D match to TRBD1 (5 bases). There are 14 residues in the CDR3. With 3 bases removed from V and 4 bases from J, the gap between germline ends came to 12 bases. CDR3 sequence reads: CASSFWGGVYGYTF. The CDR3 nucleotides read TGTGCCAGCAGTTTCTGGGGCGGGGTCTATGGCTACACCTTC.

This clonotype showed up many times. The chain couples TRBV29-1 to TRBJ2-3; 7 nucleotides align to TRBD1. The ends lost 4 bases at V and 2 bases at J; junction bases unmatched: 9. The germline gives CDR1 SQVTM, CDR2 ANQGSEA. This CDR3 region has 15 residues. In nucleotides, the CDR3 is TGCAGCGTTGGAACGTGGGACAGCTTCACAGATACGCAGTATTTT. The encoded protein is CSVGTWDSFTDTQYF.

The chain is built from TRBV12-3 or TRBV12-4 and TRBJ2-5; a possible D gene is TRBD2 (5 bases). The CDR3 is 17 amino acids. Trimming cost V 2 bases and J 2 bases, with 18 bases left between them. The CDR3 nucleotides read TGTGCCAGCAGTTTAAGGTCCGGAGGCAGCGGACAAGAGACCCAGTACTTC. Amino acids: CASSLRSGGSGQETQYF.

Worth noting for this clonotype: A much larger clone differs by one base, so this may be a read error. This chain joins TRBV12-3 or TRBV12-4 and TRBJ1-5; D is perhaps TRBD1 (6 bases). This CDR3 is 15 amino acids long. The V and J ends lost 4 bases and 7 bases respectively, with 17 bases between them. The CDR3 DNA is TGTGCCAGCAGTTCTACAGGGAGTACGAGCCAGCCCCAGCATTTT. This encodes CASSSTGSTSQPQHF.

A note on this clonotype: One base away lies a much larger clone, so this may be a sequencing read error. The V gene is TRBV12-3 or TRBV12-4, the J gene TRBJ2-7; perhaps TRBD1 as D (6 bases). The ends were cut back, 5 bases at V and 2 bases at J, with 13 bases in the middle. CDR3 size: 14 residues. CDR3 amino acids: CASSPGQLAYEQYF. The DNA for the CDR3 is TGTGCCAGCAGTCCGGGACAATTAGCCTACGAGCAGTACTTC.

In this sample, this clonotype turned up many times. The chain combines TRBV20-1 with TRBJ1-2; D may be TRBD1 (6 bases). The length of the CDR3 is 15 residues. The ends were cut back, 5 bases at V and 6 bases at J, with 22 bases in the middle. Germline lookup yields CDR1 DFQATT and CDR2 SNEGSKA (reference sequence). The CDR3 region has the DNA TGCAGTGCTGGGGGGGCTACCCAAAGGGCTAATGGCTACACCTTC. Translation: CSAGGATQRANGYTF.

Concerning this clonotype: This sequence may be a read error, since a much larger clone differs from it by one base. The chain links TRBV12-3 or TRBV12-4 to TRBJ2-3; D is possibly TRBD1 (6 bases). This CDR3 is 13 amino acids long. The CDR3 DNA sequence: TGTGCCAGCAGGGACAGCAACACAGGTACGCAGTATTTT. Translated: CASRDSNTGTQYF.

This clonotype showed up just a few times. The CDR3 nucleotides read TGTGCCAGCAGGTACCCTAGGGACGGAAACTATGGCTACACCTTC. The encoded protein is CASRYPRDGNYGYTF. V and J are TRBV27 and TRBJ1-2, with D possibly matching TRBD1 (5 bases). CDR3 length: 15 residues. Germline V CDR1 and CDR2: MNHEY, SMNVEV (reference sequence). Trimming took off 6 bases at V and 2 bases at J, with 16 bases between the two ends.

This clonotype was found once. V is TRBV28 and J is TRBJ2-3; D might be TRBD2 (5 bases). The V gene lost 5 bases and the J gene lost 2 bases, with 17 bases spanning the gap. The germline V gene has CDR1 MDHEN and CDR2 SYDVKM. The CDR3 length is 16 residues. CDR3 sequence (DNA): TGTGCCAGCAGTCCCCGGGCCCGGACTTACACAGATACGCAGTATTTT. Protein product: CASSPRARTYTDTQYF.

The sample holds a few counts of this clonotype. The chain uses TRBV7-6 and TRBJ2-3; D remains ambiguous. The CDR3 sequence is 14 residues long. With 3 bases removed from V and 5 bases from J, the gap between germline ends came to 12 bases. Germline-derived CDR1 and CDR2 are SGHVS and FNYEAQ. The CDR3: CASSFSSLRDTQYF. The CDR3 nucleotides are TGTGCCAGCAGCTTCTCTAGTCTTCGAGATACGCAGTATTTT.

This chain connects TRBV25-1 to TRBJ2-5; D is uncertain. V dropped 6 bases and J dropped 7 bases, with 9 bases sitting between them. The CDR3 runs 11 residues. Germline V lookup: CDR1 MGHDK, CDR2 SYGVNS. DNA of the CDR3: TGTGCCAGCAGAGGTTTTGGGACCCAGTACTTC. Residues: CASRGFGTQYF. Together with reference TRBV25-1 and TRBJ2-5, the CDR3 gives the full variable domain: EADIYQTPRYLVIGTGKKITLECSQTMGHDKMYWYQQDPGMELHLIHYSYGVNSTEKGDLSSESTVSRIRTEHFPLTLESARPSHTSQYLCASRGFGTQYFGPGTRLLVL.

Note on this clonotype: A single base separates this from a much larger clone, so it may be a read error. The J gene is TRBJ2-1, the V gene TRBV28; 9 nucleotides align to TRBD2. Trimming at V came to 2 bases and at J to 7 bases, leaving 9 bases not matched to a gene. Germline CDR1 and CDR2: MDHEN and SYDVKM. The CDR3 sequence is 16 residues long. CDR3 sequence (DNA): TGTGCCAGCAGTTTAACTAGTAGCGGGAGTTGGAATGAGCAGTTCTTC. Translating it yields CASSLTSSGSWNEQFF.

The chain has TRBV25-1 and TRBJ2-3; D might be TRBD1 or TRBD2, each matching 6 bases. Germline CDR1 reads MGHDK; CDR2 reads SYGVNS. The CDR3 consists of 17 residues. Between the trimmed V and J ends, which lost 2 bases and 2 bases, there was a span of 17 bases. This CDR3 is CASSEKTGALPTDTQYF. DNA for the CDR3: TGTGCCAGCAGTGAAAAGACGGGGGCCCTTCCCACAGATACGCAGTATTTT. The variable domain in full, completed from reference TRBV25-1 and TRBJ2-3, reads EADIYQTPRYLVIGTGKKITLECSQTMGHDKMYWYQQDPGMELHLIHYSYGVNSTEKGDLSSESTVSRIRTEHFPLTLESARPSHTSQYLCASSEKTGALPTDTQYFGPGTRLTVL.

This clonotype has at least ten counts. This CDR3 is CASSPSASTDTQYF. The CDR3 DNA sequence: TGTGCCAGCTCACCATCTGCTAGCACAGATACGCAGTATTTT. V is TRBV18 and J is TRBJ2-3; D unresolved. The length of the CDR3 is 14 residues. V lost 2 bases, J lost 0 bases, and 6 bases lay in between. The germline gives CDR1 KGHSH, CDR2 LQKENI.

The V call is TRBV29-1, the J call TRBJ2-3, with D perhaps matching TRBD2 (6 bases). The V gene lost 4 bases and the J gene lost 5 bases, with 13 bases spanning the gap. The CDR3 runs to 13 residues. Per the germline V gene, CDR1 is SQVTM and CDR2 is ANQGSEA. DNA for the CDR3: TGCAGCGTTGTGGGTAGCGGAGGAGATACGCAGTATTTT. It translates to CSVVGSGGDTQYF.

The rearrangement uses TRBV15 and TRBJ2-2; 9 nucleotides agree with TRBD1. CDR3 size: 18 residues. The trim removed 0 bases at V and 2 bases at J, leaving 7 bases unmatched. Germline V gene lookup returns CDR1 LNHNV and CDR2 YYDKDF (reference sequence). CDR3 nucleotides: TGTGCCACCAGCAGAGATGAAACAGGGGGCCAAAACACCGGGGAGCTGTTTTTT. Amino acids: CATSRDETGGQNTGELFF.

This clonotype was counted at least ten times. V usage is TRBV7-2 and J usage is TRBJ1-2, with D unresolved. Deletions cut 2 bases from V and 3 bases from J, with 7 bases between. The CDR3 has 13 residues. CDR1 and CDR2 from the germline V gene are SGHTA and FQGNSA. CDR3 protein: CASSLNFHYGYTF. In DNA form, the CDR3 reads TGTGCCAGCAGCTTAAATTTTCACTATGGCTACACCTTC.

The table lists this clonotype with many counts. This rearrangement joins TRBV5-1 to TRBJ2-1; 7 bases are shared with TRBD1. The V segment lost 9 bases and the J segment 7 bases; nucleotides outside the gene matches: 13. CDR1 and CDR2 (germline): SGHRS, YFSETQ. The CDR3 runs 14 residues. CDR3 loop: CAIKGAWGSNEQFF. The CDR3 DNA follows: TGCGCCATTAAGGGGGCCTGGGGGTCGAATGAGCAGTTCTTC.

This rearrangement joins TRBV2 to TRBJ2-3; 13 bases are shared with TRBD2. CDR3 length equals 15 residues. V was pared by 6 bases and J by 2 bases, with 2 bases of the junction left unmatched. CDR1 and CDR2 from the germline V gene are SNHLY and FYNNEI. The DNA for the CDR3 is TGTGCCAGCAGGGGGACTAGCGGGGCCACAGATACGCAGTATTTT. It translates to CASRGTSGATDTQYF.

This clonotype occurred a few times. The genes are TRBV29-1 and TRBJ1-2; D may be TRBD1 (6 bases). This CDR3 has 12 residues. The germline V gene encodes CDR1 SQVTM and CDR2 ANQGSEA. V lost 7 bases and J lost 4, with 13 bases in between. In DNA, the CDR3 is TGCAGCGCCACACAGGGCCTCTATGGCTACACCTTC. Protein product: CSATQGLYGYTF.

This clonotype was seen only once. The rearrangement links TRBV3-1 to TRBJ2-5, with TRBD1 identical over 7 bases. Germline V CDR1 and CDR2: LGHDT, YNNKEL (reference sequence). This CDR3 has 15 amino acids. V dropped 0 bases and J dropped 5; count of bases not matched to a gene: 6. The CDR3 spells CASSQDLQGEETQYF. CDR3 bases: TGTGCCAGCAGCCAAGATCTTCAGGGGGAGGAGACCCAGTACTTC.